These 3 T cell receptor beta chains came from one sample sequenced in a study of beta chain features in type 1 diabetes. Points from the study as a whole: For Type 1 diabetes patients, all four CD4+ subsets carried TCRB CDR3s that were moderately but significantly shorter.

Sequencing targeted expressed TCRB transcripts, as all isolated RNA had been reverse transcribed. The method was immunoSEQ multiplex PCR; TCRdb's version includes in-frame clones alone and lacks a portion of them. Here the sample spans over 600,000 clones, 9.5% to 15% being singletons. These receptors are not linked to any known antigen. Sample: naive CD4+ T cells from blood. These receptors all come from a young man with type 1 diabetes.

As to this clone: An end of the junction differs from the germline gene, which may be a read error. Other DNA sequences of this sample code for an identical CDR3. This chain links TRBV30 with TRBJ1-2; 8 bases match TRBD1. This CDR3 region has 14 residues. Germline V gene lookup returns CDR1 GTSNPN and CDR2 SVGIG (reference sequence). The CDR3 loop reads CAWRIGQGNYGYTF. CDR3 DNA sequence: TGTGCATGGAGAATTGGACAGGGAAACTATGGCTACACCTTC.

This clone occurred a few times. The chain joins TRBV21-1 to TRBJ2-2; the listed D gene, TRBD1, was not tested against the DNA. TRBV21-1 is a pseudogene locus. CDR3 length: 16 residues. The DNA of the CDR3 is TGTGCCAGCAGCAAATGGCTTCCCACCGACACCGGGGAGCTGTTTTTT. Residues: CASSKWLPTDTGELFF.

The CDR3, as DNA: TGTGCCAGCAGTGATACGGGGCGAGGGGAGACCCAGTACTTC. Protein sequence: CASSDTGRGETQYF. The gene calls are TRBV6-5 and TRBJ2-5, with D possibly being TRBD1 or TRBD2 (5 bases each). This CDR3 is 14 amino acids long. Germline values: CDR1 MNHEY, CDR2 SVGAGI. V was cut by 5 bases and J by 5 bases, with 15 bases left in between.